Below, one TCR beta chain is given with its context. There is no known antigen for this receptor. Within one base of it there is no much larger clone, and no base qualities were kept. The V end loses 5 bases and the J end loses 2 bases, and a stretch of 12 bases separates them. The CDR3 goes from the cysteine to the phenylalanine over 14 residues. Of the read, only the CDR3 DNA is kept; its 42 bases are in frame from base 1. Taken from the germline V gene, the CDR1 and CDR2 loops are MDHEN and SYDVKM. The sample originates from a study of radiotherapy plus CTLA-4 blockade in lung cancer listed by TCRdb under 2018. The study in broad terms: Among the enrolled patients, about 19% had an objective response, and about 31% reached disease control.

Focal radiation therapy combined with CTLA-4 blockade (ipilimumab) was tested in patients with chemo-refractory metastatic non-small-cell lung cancer. Broad study findings and their caveats: TCR clones derived from tumors expanded in peripheral blood after treatment with radiotherapy and ipilimumab. Increased serum interferon-beta after radiation, together with early dynamic changes in blood T cell clones, were reported to be the strongest predictors of response.

Libraries were made using the immunoSEQ multiplex PCR assay. In TCRdb, the immuneACCESS table is reduced to in-frame sequences with V and J assigned. These tables do not hold every clone; where another copy was compared, an unresolved V gene accounts for under half, and the others remain unexplained. The sample has fewer than 150,000 clones on record, 78% of them singletons. The ten largest clonotypes hold 4% to 6% of the sample. Recombination joined TRBV28 with TRBJ1-2; TRBD1 could be the D gene, as 6 bases match. The sample was peripheral blood, taken from a patient treated with radiotherapy plus ipilimumab. This clonotype originated in a human donor with non-small cell lung cancer who had a partial response to radiotherapy plus ipilimumab. The nucleotide sequence reads as follows: TGTGCCAGCAGTCCCACAGGGTTGAACTATGGCTACACCTTC. This is translated as CASSPTGLNYGYTF.